This T cell receptor beta chain was profiled in a study of identical twins (dated by TCRdb to 2016 to 2017). Looking at the study overall: TCR alpha and beta repertoires from monozygotic twins, unrelated adults of various ages and cord blood were deep-sequenced to test whether fetal clonotypes persist. To rule out contamination, replicate twin experiments were performed at different times with different library preparation protocols.

The full study reports these points: Invariant T cells such as MAIT and iNKT could partly confound zero-insertion analyses, although diverse VJ usage argued against such confounding for most clonotypes. Because the same donors could not be followed over many years, the conclusions depended on cross-sectional statistical analysis. Compared with coincidental sharing between unrelated individuals, out-of-frame TCR alpha sequences shared between twins showed an excess of sequences with low generation probability. Excess twin sharing in beta out-of-frame sequences was weaker because fewer shared sequences lowered the signal-to-noise ratio. In monozygotic twins, recombination models systematically underestimated out-of-frame TCR alpha sharing, but the models matched the sharing seen between unrelated individuals. Abundant cord blood beta clonotypes carried fewer insertions; young adult naive repertoires showed a weaker similar trend, while memory repertoires showed none.

Of note for this clonotype: Its cognate antigen has yet to be identified. One base away there is no much larger clone; base qualities are not given.

All donors were healthy Caucasians. Three pairs of female monozygotic twins, all aged 18 to 29 years, made up the twin cohort. Peripheral blood mononuclear cells were the source from which RNA for the TCR libraries was isolated. The library was obtained by 5' RACE. TCRdb lists the instrument as Illumina HiSeq 2000. A universal primer binding site was introduced by template switching, and a unique molecular identifier was present in the final cDNA, enabling accurate counting of TCR cDNA molecules. Specific primers in the conserved constant-segment region were used to synthesize first-strand cDNA for the TCR alpha and beta chains. To control for contamination, each cDNA library was double barcoded with a SMART-Mk sample barcode plus Illumina barcodes. TruSeq adapter sequences, together with Illumina sample barcodes, were added in two successive PCR steps. TCR alpha and beta cDNA libraries were sequenced on the Illumina HiSeq platform with custom primers. As for the original processing: MiGEC was used to process raw reads and extract unique molecular identifiers, and MiXCR was used to find CDR3 positions. Recombination models were inferred per individual with the repgenHMM and IGoR tools using an EM algorithm. The analysis of shared clonotypes was done with the tcR package in R, with sharing normalized by the product of cloneset sizes. To study raw recombination without the effects of thymic and clonal selection, out-of-frame nonproductive sequences were analyzed. TCRdb trimmed public reads at Q25 via fastp, called clones via MiXCR and kept in-frame beta chains. All rows with the same CDR3 protein become a single entry with the most common DNA and genes. The V and J calls shown here were made by TCRdb, not taken from the authors' results. Present in this sample are under 800,000 distinct CDR3 sequences, 21% of which were seen just once. Of the sample, roughly 4% falls within the top ten clones.

Sequences SQVTM (CDR1) and ANQGSEA (CDR2) are obtained from the germline V gene. The CDR3 spans 13 residues, from the cysteine through the phenylalanine. Left in the record is the CDR3 DNA by itself, 39 bases read in frame from the first base. At the junction V is shortened by 5 bases and J by 6 bases; bases outside the gene matches: 5. This same sample was also taken into another study, of T cells expressing NK-cell markers. As noted in the second study: Three sorted T-cell subsets (CD3+CD56+NKG2C+, CD3+CD56+NKG2C- and CD3+CD56-NKG2C+) from under ten donors had their TCR beta-chain repertoires profiled. Of the eight sequenced donors, seven were found to be HCMV-seropositive and one was found to be HCMV-seronegative. To restrict sorting to alphabetaTCR-expressing T cells, an anti-gammadeltaTCR antibody was added in several experiments. In roughly 6 donors, the dominant CD3+CD56+NKG2C+ clonotypes ranked among the top 10 CD8+ clonotypes, making up 1.0-7.0% of CD8+ T cells. Those dominant clonotypes were again the most abundant among CD3+CD56-NKG2C+ cells in a few donors, at about 25-60.1%. It remained unclear whether the expanded NKG2C-expressing T cell clones were specific for HCMV antigens. The eight sequenced donors were randomly selected healthy volunteers, three men and five women. HCMV-specific IgG was detected in serum with a commercial ELISA kit to determine HCMV serostatus. For a handful of donors, unsorted PBMC were also used to sequence bulk peripheral blood T-cell repertoires. MIGEC was used to demultiplex reads and group reads by UMI, and MiTCR was used to assemble and quantify clonotypes. Only TCR cDNA sequences supported by at least two reads were kept to exclude erroneous sequences. The tcR package was used for downstream repertoire analysis, and clonotypes were matched across fractions by CDR3 nucleotide sequence plus V segment. Antigen specificity was annotated against VDJdb with VDJmatch, allowing one amino acid substitution in CDR3.

The TCR originated in a young woman in good health. The sequence joins TRBV29-1 to TRBJ2-7; 12 nucleotides in the junction match TRBD1. What was sequenced was PBMCs. The CDR3 protein is CSVSRDRGREQYF. The nucleotide sequence is TGCAGCGTTAGCCGGGACAGGGGGCGCGAGCAGTACTTC.